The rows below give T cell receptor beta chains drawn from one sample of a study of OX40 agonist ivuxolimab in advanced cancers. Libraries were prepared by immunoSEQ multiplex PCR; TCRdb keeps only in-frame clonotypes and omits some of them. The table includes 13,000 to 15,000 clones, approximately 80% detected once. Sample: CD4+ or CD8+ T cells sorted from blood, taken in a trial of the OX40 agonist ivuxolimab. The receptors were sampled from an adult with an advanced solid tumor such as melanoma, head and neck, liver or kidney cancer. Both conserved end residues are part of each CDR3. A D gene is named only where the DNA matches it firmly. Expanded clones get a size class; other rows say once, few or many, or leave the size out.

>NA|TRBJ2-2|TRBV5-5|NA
CASRTGTTGELFF
TGTGCCAGCCGGACCGGGACCACCGGGGAGCTGTTTTTT
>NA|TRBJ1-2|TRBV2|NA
CASSEKDSTTLGYGYTF
TGTGCCAGCAGTGAAAAAGATTCGACAACGTTGGGCTATGGCTACACCTTC
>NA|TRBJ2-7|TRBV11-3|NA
CASSQSTDRAQYF
TGTGCCAGCAGCCAATCGACTGACCGCGCGCAGTACTTC
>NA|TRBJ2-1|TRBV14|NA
CASSQVPGDRYNEQFF
TGTGCCAGCAGCCAAGTCCCGGGAGATCGGTACAATGAGCAGTTCTTC
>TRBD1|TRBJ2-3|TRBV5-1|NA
CASSPRDSRDTQYF
TGCGCCAGCAGCCCCCGGGACAGTCGCGATACGCAGTATTTT
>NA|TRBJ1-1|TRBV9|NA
CASSVATGAEAFF
TGTGCCAGCAGCGTAGCTACAGGAGCTGAAGCTTTCTTT
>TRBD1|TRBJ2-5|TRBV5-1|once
CASSLGAGGDETQYF
TGCGCCAGCAGCTTGGGGGCAGGGGGAGACGAGACCCAGTACTTC
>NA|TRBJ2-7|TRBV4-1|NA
CASSPLQTASYEQYF
TGCGCCAGCAGCCCACTACAGACAGCATCCTACGAGCAGTACTTC
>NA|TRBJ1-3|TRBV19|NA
CASTIPPGNTIYF
TGTGCCAGTACGATACCCCCTGGAAACACCATATATTTT
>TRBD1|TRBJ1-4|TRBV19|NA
CASRAPGQNNEKLFF
TGTGCCAGTAGGGCACCGGGACAGAATAATGAAAAACTGTTTTTT
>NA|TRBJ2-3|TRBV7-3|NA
CASSFAYTDTQYF
TGTGCCAGCAGCTTCGCTTACACAGATACGCAGTATTTT
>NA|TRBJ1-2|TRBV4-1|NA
CASSQDWQGGGYGYTF
TGCGCCAGCAGCCAAGATTGGCAGGGCGGTGGGTATGGCTACACCTTC
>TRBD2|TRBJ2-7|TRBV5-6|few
CASSLLAGGHPYEQYF
TGTGCCAGCAGTCTACTAGCGGGCGGCCACCCCTACGAGCAGTACTTC
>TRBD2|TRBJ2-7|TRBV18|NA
CASSKRGGSYEQYF
TGTGCCAGCTCAAAGCGGGGAGGCTCCTACGAGCAGTACTTC
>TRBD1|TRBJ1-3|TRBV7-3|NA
CASSPGGPSDSGNTIYF
TGTGCCAGCAGCCCAGGGGGACCGTCAGACTCTGGAAACACCATATATTTT
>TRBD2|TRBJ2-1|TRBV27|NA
CASSGTSGRAGEQFF
TGTGCCAGCAGTGGGACTAGCGGGAGGGCCGGTGAGCAGTTCTTC
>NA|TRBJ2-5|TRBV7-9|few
CASSQDIKETQYF
TGTGCCAGCAGCCAGGATATCAAAGAGACCCAGTACTTC
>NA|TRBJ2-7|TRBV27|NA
CASTDSHYEQYF
TGTGCCAGCACCGACTCCCACTACGAGCAGTACTTC
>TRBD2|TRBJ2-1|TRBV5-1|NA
CASSPTSSGYSYNEQFF
TGCGCCAGCAGCCCAACCTCTAGCGGGTATTCCTACAATGAGCAGTTCTTC
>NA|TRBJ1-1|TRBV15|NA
CATSRTVNTEAFF
TGTGCCACCAGCAGGACGGTGAACACTGAAGCTTTCTTT
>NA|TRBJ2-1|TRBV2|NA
CASSEEVSSYNEQFF
TGTGCCAGCAGTGAGGAAGTGAGTTCGTACAATGAGCAGTTCTTC
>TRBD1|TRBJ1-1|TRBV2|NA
CASTLGQGVTEAFF
TGTGCCAGCACCCTTGGACAGGGCGTCACTGAAGCTTTCTTT
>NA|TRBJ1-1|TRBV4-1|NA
CASSPGENQNTEAFF
TGCGCCAGCAGCCCGGGGGAGAATCAGAACACTGAAGCTTTCTTT
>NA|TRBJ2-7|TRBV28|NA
CASSFGRHPYEQYF
TGTGCCAGCAGTTTCGGAAGACATCCCTACGAGCAGTACTTC
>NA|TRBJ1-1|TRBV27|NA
CASSARAANTEAFF
TGTGCCAGCAGTGCCCGGGCCGCGAACACTGAAGCTTTCTTT
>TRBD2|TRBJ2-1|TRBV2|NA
CAIHDSGRVDNEQFF
TGTGCCATCCATGATAGCGGGAGGGTTGACAATGAGCAGTTCTTC
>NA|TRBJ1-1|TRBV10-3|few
CAINREGMNTEAFF
TGTGCCATTAATCGGGAGGGAATGAACACTGAAGCTTTCTTT
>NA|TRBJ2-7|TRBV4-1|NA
CASSQGPGGGNEQYF
TGCGCCAGCAGCCAAGGTCCAGGGGGGGGGAACGAGCAGTACTTC
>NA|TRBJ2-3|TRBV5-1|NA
CASNKGTSTDTQYF
TGCGCCAGCAACAAAGGGACTAGCACAGATACGCAGTATTTT
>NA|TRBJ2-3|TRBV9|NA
CASSVEGTTTDTQYF
TGTGCCAGCAGCGTCGAGGGGACAACCACAGATACGCAGTATTTT
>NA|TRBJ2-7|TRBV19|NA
CASSLGTWSYEQYF
TGTGCCAGTAGTCTGGGGACTTGGAGCTACGAGCAGTACTTC